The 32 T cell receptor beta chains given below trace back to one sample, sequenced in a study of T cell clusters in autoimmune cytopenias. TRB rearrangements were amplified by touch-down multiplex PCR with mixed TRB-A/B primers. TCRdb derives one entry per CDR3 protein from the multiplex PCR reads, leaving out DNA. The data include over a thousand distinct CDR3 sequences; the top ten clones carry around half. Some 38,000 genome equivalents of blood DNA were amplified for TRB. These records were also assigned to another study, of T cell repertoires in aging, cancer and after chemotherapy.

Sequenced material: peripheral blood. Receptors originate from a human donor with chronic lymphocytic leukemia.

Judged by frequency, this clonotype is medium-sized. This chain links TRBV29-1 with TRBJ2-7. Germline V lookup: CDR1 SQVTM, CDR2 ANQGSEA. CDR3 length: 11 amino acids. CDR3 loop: CSVSLTDEQYF.

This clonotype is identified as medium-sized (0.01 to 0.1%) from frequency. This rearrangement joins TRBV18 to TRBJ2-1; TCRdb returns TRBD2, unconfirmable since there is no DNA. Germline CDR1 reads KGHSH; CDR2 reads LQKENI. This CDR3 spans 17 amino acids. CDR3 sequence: CASSESLAGASYNEQFF.

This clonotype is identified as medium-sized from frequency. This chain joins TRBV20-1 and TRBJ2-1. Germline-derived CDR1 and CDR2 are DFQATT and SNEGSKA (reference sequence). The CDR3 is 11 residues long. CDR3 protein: CSANRDLIGFF.

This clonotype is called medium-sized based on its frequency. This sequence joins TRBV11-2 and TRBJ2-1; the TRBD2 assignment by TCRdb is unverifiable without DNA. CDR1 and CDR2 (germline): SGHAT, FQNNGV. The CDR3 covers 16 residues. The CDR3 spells CASSPQIPLVSNEQFF.

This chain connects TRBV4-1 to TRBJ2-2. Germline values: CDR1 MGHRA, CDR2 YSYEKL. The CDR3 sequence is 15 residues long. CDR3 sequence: CASSHYLGSGGELFF.

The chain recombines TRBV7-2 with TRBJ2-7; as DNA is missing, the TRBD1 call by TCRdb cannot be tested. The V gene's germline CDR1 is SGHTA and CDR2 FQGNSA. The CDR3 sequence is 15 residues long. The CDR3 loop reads CASSLGQGETYEQYF.

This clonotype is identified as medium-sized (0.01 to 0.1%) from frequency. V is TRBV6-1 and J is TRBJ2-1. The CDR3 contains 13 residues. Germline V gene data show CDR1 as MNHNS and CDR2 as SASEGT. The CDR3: CASSEARYQGQFF.

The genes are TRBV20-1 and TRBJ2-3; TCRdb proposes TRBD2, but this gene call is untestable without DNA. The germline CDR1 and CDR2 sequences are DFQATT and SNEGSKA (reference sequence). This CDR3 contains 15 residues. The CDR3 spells CSAGGLAGVANTQYF.

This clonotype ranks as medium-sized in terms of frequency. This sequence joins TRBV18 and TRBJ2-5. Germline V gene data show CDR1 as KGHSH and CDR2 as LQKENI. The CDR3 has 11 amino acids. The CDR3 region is CASSPQETQYF.

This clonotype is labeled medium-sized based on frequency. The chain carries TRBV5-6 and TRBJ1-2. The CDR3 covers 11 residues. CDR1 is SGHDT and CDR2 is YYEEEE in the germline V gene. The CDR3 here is CASSLNYGYTF.

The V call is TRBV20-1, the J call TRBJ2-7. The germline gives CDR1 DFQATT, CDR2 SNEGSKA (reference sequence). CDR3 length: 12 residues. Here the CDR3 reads CSAPRRGYEQYF.

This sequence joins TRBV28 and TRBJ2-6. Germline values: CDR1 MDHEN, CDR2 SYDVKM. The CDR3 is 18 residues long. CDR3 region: CASSLFTGGDSGANVLTF.

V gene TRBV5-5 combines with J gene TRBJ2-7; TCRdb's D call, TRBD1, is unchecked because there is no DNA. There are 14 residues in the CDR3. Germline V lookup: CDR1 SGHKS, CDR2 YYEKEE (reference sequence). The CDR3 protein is CASSPPTGTYEQYF.

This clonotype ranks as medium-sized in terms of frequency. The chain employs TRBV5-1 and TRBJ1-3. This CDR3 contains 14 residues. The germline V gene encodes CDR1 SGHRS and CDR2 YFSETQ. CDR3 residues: CASRDGRSGNTIYF.

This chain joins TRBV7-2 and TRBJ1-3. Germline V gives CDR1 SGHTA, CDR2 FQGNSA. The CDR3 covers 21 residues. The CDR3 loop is CASSLYPTIRIAAGSGNTIYF.

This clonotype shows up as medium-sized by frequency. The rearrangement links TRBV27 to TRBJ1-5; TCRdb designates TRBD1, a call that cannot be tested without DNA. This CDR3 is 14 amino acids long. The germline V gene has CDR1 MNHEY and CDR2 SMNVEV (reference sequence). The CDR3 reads CASSSQGLIRPQHF.

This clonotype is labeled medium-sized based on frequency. The CDR3 here is CASSPRQAISNQPQHF. The chain couples TRBV12-3 or TRBV12-4 to TRBJ1-5; the D gene TCRdb calls, TRBD1, cannot be checked with no DNA. This CDR3 comprises 16 residues.

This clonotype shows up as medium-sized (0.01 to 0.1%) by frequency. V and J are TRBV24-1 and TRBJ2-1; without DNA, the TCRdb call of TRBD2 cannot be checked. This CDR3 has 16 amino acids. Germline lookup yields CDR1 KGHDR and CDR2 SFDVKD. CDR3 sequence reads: CATSDILAGGQYEQFF.

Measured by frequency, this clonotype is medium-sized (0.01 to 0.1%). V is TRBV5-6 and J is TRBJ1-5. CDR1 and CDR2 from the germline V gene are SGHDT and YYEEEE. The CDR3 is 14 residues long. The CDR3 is CASSSGTKNQPQHF.

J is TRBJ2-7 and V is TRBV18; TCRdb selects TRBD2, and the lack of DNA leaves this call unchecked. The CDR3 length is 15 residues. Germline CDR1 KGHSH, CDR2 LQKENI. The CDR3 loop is CASAPGLAEVYEQYF.

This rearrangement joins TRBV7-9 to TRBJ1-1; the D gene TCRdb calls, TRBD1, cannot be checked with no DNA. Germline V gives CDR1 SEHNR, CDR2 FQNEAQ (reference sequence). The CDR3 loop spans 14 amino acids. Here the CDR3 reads CASSVTGGAGEAFF. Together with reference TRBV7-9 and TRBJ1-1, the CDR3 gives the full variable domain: DTGVSQNPRHKITKRGQNVTFRCDPISEHNRLYWYRQTLGQGPEFLTYFQNEAQLEKSRLLSDRFSAERPKGSFSTLEIQRTEQGDSAMYLCASSVTGGAGEAFFGQGTRLTVV.

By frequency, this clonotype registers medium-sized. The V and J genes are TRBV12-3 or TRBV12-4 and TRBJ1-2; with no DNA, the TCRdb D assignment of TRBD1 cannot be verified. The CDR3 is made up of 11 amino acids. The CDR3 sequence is CASSPGTRYTF.

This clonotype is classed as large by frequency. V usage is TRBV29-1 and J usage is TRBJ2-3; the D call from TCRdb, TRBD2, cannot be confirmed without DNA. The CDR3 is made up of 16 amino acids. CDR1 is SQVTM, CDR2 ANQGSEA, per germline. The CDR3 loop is CSVEDKLAAFTDTQYF.

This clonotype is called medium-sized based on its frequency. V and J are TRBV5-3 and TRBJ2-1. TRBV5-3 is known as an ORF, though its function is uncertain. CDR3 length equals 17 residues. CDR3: CARSLMASDNFYNEQFF.

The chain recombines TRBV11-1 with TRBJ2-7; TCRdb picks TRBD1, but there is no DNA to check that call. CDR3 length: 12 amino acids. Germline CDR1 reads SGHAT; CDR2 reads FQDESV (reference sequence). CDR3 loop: CASSSHRVEQYF.

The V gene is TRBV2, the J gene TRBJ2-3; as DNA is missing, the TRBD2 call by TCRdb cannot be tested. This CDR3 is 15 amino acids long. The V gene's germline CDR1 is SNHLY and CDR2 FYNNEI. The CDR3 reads CATQRLAGNTDTQYF.

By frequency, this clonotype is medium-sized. The CDR3 spells CASSRWDPTRNEQFF. The chain uses TRBV13 and TRBJ2-1; the D call of TRBD1 rests on TCRdb alone, since no DNA is present to check it. This CDR3 is built from 15 residues. CDR1 is PRHDT, CDR2 FYEKMQ, per germline (reference sequence).

The CDR3 region is CSAREGLFPGELFF. The chain recombines TRBV20-1 with TRBJ2-2. CDR3 length: 14 residues. Germline CDR1 is DFQATT and CDR2 is SNEGSKA (reference sequence).

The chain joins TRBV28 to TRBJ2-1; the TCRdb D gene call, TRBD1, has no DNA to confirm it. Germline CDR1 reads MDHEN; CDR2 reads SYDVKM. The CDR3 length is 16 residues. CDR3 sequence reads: CASTARAHSYYNEQFF.

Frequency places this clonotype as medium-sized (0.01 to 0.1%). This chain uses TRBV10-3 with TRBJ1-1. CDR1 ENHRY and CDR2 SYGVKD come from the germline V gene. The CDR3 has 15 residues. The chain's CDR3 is CAISVSGRRNTEAFF.

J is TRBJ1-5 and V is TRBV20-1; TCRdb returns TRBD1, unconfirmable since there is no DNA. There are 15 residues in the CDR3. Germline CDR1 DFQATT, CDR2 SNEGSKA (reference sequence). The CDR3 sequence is CSARKGWGDRQPQHF.

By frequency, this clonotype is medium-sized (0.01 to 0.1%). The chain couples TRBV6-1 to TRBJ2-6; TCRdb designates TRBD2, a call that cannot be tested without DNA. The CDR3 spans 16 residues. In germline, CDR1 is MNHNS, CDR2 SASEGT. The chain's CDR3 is CASSGGSISGANVLTF.